Listed below are T cell receptor beta chains from one sample, sequenced in a study of blood T cell repertoires in COVID-19. Assay used: immunoSEQ multiplex PCR; TCRdb lists only in-frame clones, some missing. Of fewer than 60,000 clones listed, 65% to 85% are singletons. The source material was peripheral blood. The origin of the receptors is a human donor in a cohort sampled during active COVID-19. Both conserved end residues are part of each CDR3. Fields, in order: V gene, J gene, CDR3 protein.

>TRBV5-1|TRBJ2-3
CASRTGHTDTQYF
>TRBV6-5|TRBJ2-5
CASSPGQTASQQYF
>TRBV5-8|TRBJ2-3
CASSLTGTSAYF
>TRBV27|TRBJ2-1
CASSFRGNSYNEQFF
>TRBV5-1|TRBJ2-1
CASSSWTSGGKVDEQFF
>TRBV4-3|TRBJ1-2
CASSQDVRGLRGYTF
>TRBV5-8|TRBJ1-2
CASSLQGLTYGYTF
>TRBV5-1|TRBJ1-1
CASSVSRGLGTEAFF
>TRBV3-1/TRBV3-2|TRBJ1-5
CASSSRQGGANQPQHF
>TRBV3-1/TRBV3-2|TRBJ2-7
CASSRQVSHEQYF
>TRBV5-4|TRBJ1-6
CASSLGNAAGSPLHF
>TRBV7-9|TRBJ1-5
CASGTGFFQPQHF
>TRBV27|TRBJ2-1
CASRSGTRYNEQFF